The 11 T cell receptor beta chains below all came from one sample that was sequenced in a study of T cell repertoires in cytomegalovirus infection. TCRdb re-called the reads through MiXCR, storing one row per CDR3 protein. Found here are 510,000 or so distinct CDR3 sequences, less than 30% of them singletons; the top ten hold about 13%. The specimen sequenced was PBMCs. The receptors stem from a human donor in good health (CMV status not recorded). Some clones in this sample may be carry-over from other donors' samples.

This rearrangement joins TRBV7-9 to TRBJ2-1; either TRBD1 or TRBD2 may supply D (5 bases each). CDR3 size: 17 residues. V was cut by 5 bases and J by 5 bases, with 22 bases left in between. Germline V gene data show CDR1 as SEHNR and CDR2 as FQNEAQ (reference sequence). As DNA, the CDR3 is TGTGCCAGCAGCCTACTAGGGGATGGGAGAACAGACAATGAGCAGTTCTTC. It is translated as CASSLLGDGRTDNEQFF. The full variable domain, in which reference TRBV7-9 and TRBJ2-1 provide the parts outside the CDR3, is DTGVSQNPRHKITKRGQNVTFRCDPISEHNRLYWYRQTLGQGPEFLTYFQNEAQLEKSRLLSDRFSAERPKGSFSTLEIQRTEQGDSAMYLCASSLLGDGRTDNEQFFGPGTRLTVL.

The chain employs TRBV3-1 and TRBJ2-7; D gene uncertain. Germline loops: CDR1 LGHDT, CDR2 YNNKEL (reference sequence). The CDR3 spans 13 residues. Trimming shortened V by 1 base and J by 5 bases, and 9 bases separated the two germline ends. The CDR3 nucleotides are TGTGCCAGCAGCCAAGGGCCTTGGAACGAGCAGTACTTC. The encoded protein is CASSQGPWNEQYF.

This chain links TRBV28 with TRBJ2-6, with D hard to call. The CDR3 consists of 14 residues. V lost 3 bases to trimming and J lost 4 bases, with 7 bases between them. Per germline, CDR1 MDHEN and CDR2 SYDVKM. Written as DNA, the CDR3 is TGTGCCAGCAGTTTGGGGTTCGGGGCCAACGTCCTGACTTTC. Its protein is CASSLGFGANVLTF.

This clonotype was seen more than once but under ten times. The chain links TRBV11-3 to TRBJ1-1; no clear D. Germline lookup yields CDR1 SGHNT and CDR2 YENEEA. CDR3 length: 15 residues. V lost 0 bases and J 4 bases, leaving 12 bases between the germline ends. CDR3: CASSLDPLRGTEAFF. In DNA, the CDR3 is TGTGCCAGCAGCTTAGATCCCCTCCGGGGCACTGAAGCTTTCTTT.

Comments on this clonotype: One end of the junction does not line up with germline, which may come from a read error. The J gene is TRBJ2-1, the V gene TRBV4-3, with 8 bases fitting TRBD2. This CDR3 spans 13 amino acids. Germline V gene lookup returns CDR1 LGHNA and CDR2 YSLEER. The CDR3 protein is CASSQVLGLEWSF. The CDR3 nucleotides are TGCGCCAGCAGCCAAGTCTTGGGACTAGAATGGAGCTTC.

V gene TRBV29-1 combines with J gene TRBJ2-2; no reliable D call. This CDR3 comprises 13 residues. From germline, CDR1 is SQVTM and CDR2 ANQGSEA. V shed 6 bases and J shed 0 bases, with 8 bases lying between them. The CDR3 DNA reads as TGCAGCGTCATATCCACGAACACCGGGGAGCTGTTTTTT. It encodes CSVISTNTGELFF.

The chain employs TRBV7-3 and TRBJ2-3; D unresolved. The V gene's germline CDR1 is SGHTA and CDR2 FQGTGA. The CDR3 covers 13 residues. V was cut by 5 bases and J by 5 bases, with 11 bases left in between. Written as DNA, the CDR3 is TGTGCCAGCAGCCTAGAGGTAGAAGATACGCAGTATTTT. Translating it yields CASSLEVEDTQYF.

This clonotype came up a few times. V and J are TRBV7-2 and TRBJ2-7; 8 bases agree with TRBD2. This CDR3 has 15 amino acids. Unmatched junction bases numbered 6, after V lost 3 bases and J lost 2 bases. The germline CDR1 and CDR2 sequences are SGHTA and FQGNSA. For the CDR3, the DNA is TGTGCCAGCAGCTTTTCTCGGCGGGAGGCCTACGAGCAGTACTTC. Encoded protein: CASSFSRREAYEQYF.

The sample holds a few counts of this clonotype. The J gene is TRBJ2-1, the V gene TRBV6-2 or TRBV6-3, with 9 nucleotides matching TRBD2. The CDR3 has 15 amino acids. J lost 3 bases, V lost 6 bases, and 6 bases had no gene match. Germline CDR1 MNHEY, CDR2 SVGEGT. The CDR3 bases are TGTGCCAGCAGACTACTTAGCGGGGGCTACAATGAGCAGTTCTTC. This translates into CASRLLSGGYNEQFF.

This clonotype was counted ten times or more. The chain links TRBV28 to TRBJ2-3; 8 bases fit TRBD2. The CDR3 runs to 14 residues. V shed 5 bases and J 5 bases; nucleotides not matched to a gene: 6. Per germline, CDR1 MDHEN and CDR2 SYDVKM. The CDR3 sequence is CASSTSGGRDTQYF. CDR3 in DNA: TGTGCCAGCAGTACTAGCGGCGGTAGAGATACGCAGTATTTT.

The J gene is TRBJ2-5, the V gene TRBV9; 11 nucleotides match TRBD1. Germline CDR1 and CDR2: SGDLS and YYNGEE. Losses at the gene ends were 4 bases for V and 5 bases for J; bases not matched to a gene: 7. CDR3 length: 15 amino acids. The CDR3 DNA is TGTGCCAGCAGCAAAGGACAGGGGGCGCGGGAGACCCAGTACTTC. Protein product: CASSKGQGARETQYF. The complete variable domain, with remaining parts taken from reference TRBV9 and TRBJ2-5, reads DSGVTQTPKHLITATGQRVTLRCSPRSGDLSVYWYQQSLDQGLQFLIQYYNGEERAKGNILERFSAQQFPDLHSELNLSSLELGDSALYFCASSKGQGARETQYFGPGTRLLVL.